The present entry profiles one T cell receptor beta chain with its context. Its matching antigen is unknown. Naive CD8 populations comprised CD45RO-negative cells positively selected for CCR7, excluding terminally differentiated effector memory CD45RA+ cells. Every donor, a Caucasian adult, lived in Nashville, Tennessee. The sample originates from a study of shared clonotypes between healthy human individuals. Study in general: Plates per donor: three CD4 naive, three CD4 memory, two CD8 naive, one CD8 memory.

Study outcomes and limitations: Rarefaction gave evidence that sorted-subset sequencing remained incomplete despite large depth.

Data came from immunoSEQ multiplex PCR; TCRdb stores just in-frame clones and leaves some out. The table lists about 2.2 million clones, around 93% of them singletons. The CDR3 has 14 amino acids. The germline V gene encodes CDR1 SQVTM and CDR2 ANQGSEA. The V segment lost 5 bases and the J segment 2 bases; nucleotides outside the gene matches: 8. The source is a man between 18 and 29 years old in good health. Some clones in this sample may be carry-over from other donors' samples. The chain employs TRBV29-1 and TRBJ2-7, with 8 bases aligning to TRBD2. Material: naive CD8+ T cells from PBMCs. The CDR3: CSVISGKRTYEQYF. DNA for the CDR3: TGCAGCGTTATTAGCGGGAAGAGGACCTACGAGCAGTACTTC.